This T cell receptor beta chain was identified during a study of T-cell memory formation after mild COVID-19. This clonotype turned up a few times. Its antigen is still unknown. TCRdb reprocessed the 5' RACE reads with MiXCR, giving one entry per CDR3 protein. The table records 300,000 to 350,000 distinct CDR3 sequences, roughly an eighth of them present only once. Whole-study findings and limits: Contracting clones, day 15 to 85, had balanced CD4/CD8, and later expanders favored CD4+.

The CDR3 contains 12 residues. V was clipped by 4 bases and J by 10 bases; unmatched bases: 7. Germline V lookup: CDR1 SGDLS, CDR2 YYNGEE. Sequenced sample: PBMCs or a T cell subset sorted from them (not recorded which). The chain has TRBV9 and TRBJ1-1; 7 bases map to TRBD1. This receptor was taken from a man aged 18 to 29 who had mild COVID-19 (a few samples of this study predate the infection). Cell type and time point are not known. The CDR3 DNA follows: TGTGCCAGCAGCCCCGACAGGGTAGGAGCTTTCTTT. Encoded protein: CASSPDRVGAFF. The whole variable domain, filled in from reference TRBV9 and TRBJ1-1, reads DSGVTQTPKHLITATGQRVTLRCSPRSGDLSVYWYQQSLDQGLQFLIQYYNGEERAKGNILERFSAQQFPDLHSELNLSSLELGDSALYFCASSPDRVGAFFGQGTRLTVV.